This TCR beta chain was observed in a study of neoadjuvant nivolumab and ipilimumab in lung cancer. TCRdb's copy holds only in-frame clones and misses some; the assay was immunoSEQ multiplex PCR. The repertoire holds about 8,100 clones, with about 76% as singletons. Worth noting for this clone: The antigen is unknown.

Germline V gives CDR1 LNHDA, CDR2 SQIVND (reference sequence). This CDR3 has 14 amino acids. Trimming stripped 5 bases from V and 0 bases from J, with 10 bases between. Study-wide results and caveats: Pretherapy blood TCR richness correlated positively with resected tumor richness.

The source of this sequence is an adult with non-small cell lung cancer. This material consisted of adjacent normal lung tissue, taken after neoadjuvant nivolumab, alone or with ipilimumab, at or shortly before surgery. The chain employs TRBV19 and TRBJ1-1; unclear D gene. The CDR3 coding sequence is TGTGCCAGTAGTTCTAGACGGCTGAACACTGAAGCTTTCTTT. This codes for CASSSRRLNTEAFF.